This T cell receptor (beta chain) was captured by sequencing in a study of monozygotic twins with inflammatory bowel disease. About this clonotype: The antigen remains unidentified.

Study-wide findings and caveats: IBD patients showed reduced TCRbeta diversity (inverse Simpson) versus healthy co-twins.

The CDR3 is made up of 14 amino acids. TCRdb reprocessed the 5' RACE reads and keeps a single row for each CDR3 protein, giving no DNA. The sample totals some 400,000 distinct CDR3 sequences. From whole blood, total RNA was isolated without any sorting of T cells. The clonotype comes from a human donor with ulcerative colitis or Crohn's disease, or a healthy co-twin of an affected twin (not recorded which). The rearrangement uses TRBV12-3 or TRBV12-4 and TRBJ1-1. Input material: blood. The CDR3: CASSSFHGNTEAFF.